The sequence of this T cell receptor beta chain was determined in a study of blood T cell repertoires in COVID-19. The overall study: Samples taken during acute and convalescent COVID-19 were collected in the United States, Italy and Spain. T cells, B-cell-depleted T cells, or PBMCs provided the cDNA or gDNA that served as material.

CDR1 is ENHRY, CDR2 SYGVKD, per germline. The length of the CDR3 is 13 residues. V was pared by 3 bases and J by 4 bases, with 9 bases between. Original processing notes: From reference gene primer amplification, estimates of nucleated cell counts were derived. The method was immunoSEQ multiplex PCR; TCRdb's version includes in-frame clones alone and lacks a portion of them. V and J calls and clone size are those listed in that table; D and trimming were worked out from the DNA. The repertoire holds hundreds of thousands of clones, with 70% to 85% as singletons. The sample holds many counts of this clone.

The gene calls are TRBV10-3 and TRBJ1-2; D is undetermined. The sequence derives from an elderly woman with acute or convalescent COVID-19. Input material: peripheral blood. CDR3 sequence (DNA): TGTGCCATCAGTGACGCAACAGTCTATGGCTACACCTTC. Amino acid sequence: CAISDATVYGYTF.